This T cell receptor beta chain was obtained from a study of cytomegalovirus exposure and HLA in healthy donors. This clone was seen once. Its antigen is not identified. Findings and caveats of the study: Accurate prediction of most subjects' HLA-A and HLA-B alleles from TCR beta sequences was reported. An analysis was carried out at a later point. It showed that HLA-associated TCR beta chains were more clonally expanded than equally common non-associated chains.

Germline values: CDR1 SQVTM, CDR2 ANQGSEA. J lost 6 bases, V lost 4 bases, and 5 bases had no gene match. The CDR3 is 13 amino acids. The donors (healthy individuals) were bone marrow donors. PCR amplification relied on 60 Vbeta primers (plus 13 Jbeta primers). Measured with immunoSEQ multiplex PCR; TCRdb has only the in-frame clones, and not every one. Among 85,000 to 100,000 clones listed, roughly three quarters were seen once. The rearrangement links TRBV29-1 to TRBJ2-3; the match to TRBD2 covers 9 bases. The TCR sequence derives from a male donor in good health and CMV-seropositive. Sequencing used PBMCs. The CDR3 protein is CSVVAGAGDTQYF. The CDR3 DNA sequence: TGCAGCGTTGTAGCGGGGGCAGGGGATACGCAGTATTTT.